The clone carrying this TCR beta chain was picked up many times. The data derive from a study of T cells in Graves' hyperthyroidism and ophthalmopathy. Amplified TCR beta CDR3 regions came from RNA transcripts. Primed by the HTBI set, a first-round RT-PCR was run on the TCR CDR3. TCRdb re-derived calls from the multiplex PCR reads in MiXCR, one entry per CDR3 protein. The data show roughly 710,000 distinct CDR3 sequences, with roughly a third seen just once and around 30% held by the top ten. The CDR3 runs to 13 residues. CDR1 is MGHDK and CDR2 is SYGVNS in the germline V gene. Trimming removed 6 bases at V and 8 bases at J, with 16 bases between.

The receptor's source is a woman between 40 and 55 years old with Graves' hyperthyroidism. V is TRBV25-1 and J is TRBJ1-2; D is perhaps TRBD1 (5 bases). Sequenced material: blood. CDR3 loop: CASRGLGLQGYTF. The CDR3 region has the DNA TGTGCCAGCAGGGGGTTGGGGCTACAAGGCTACACCTTC.